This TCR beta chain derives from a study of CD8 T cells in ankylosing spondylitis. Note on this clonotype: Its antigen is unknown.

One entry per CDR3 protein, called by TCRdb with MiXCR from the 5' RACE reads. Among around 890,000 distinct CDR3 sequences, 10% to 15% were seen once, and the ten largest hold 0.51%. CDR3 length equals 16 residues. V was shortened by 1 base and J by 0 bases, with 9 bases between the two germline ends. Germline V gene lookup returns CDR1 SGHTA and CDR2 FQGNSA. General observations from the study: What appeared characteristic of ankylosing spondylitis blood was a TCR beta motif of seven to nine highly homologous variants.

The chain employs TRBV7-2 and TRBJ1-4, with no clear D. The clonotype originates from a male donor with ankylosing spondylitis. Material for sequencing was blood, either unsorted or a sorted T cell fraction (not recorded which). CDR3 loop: CASSLVPTSTNEKLFF. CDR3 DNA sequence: TGTGCCAGCAGCTTAGTTCCGACATCAACTAATGAAAAACTGTTTTTT.